This T cell receptor (beta chain) was captured by sequencing in a study of CD8+ T cells in alopecia areata. Points from the study as a whole: There were also resident alphabeta T cells of normal skin sequenced in scalp samples. Between patients, shared TCR sequences were less clear than in mice. This was possibly due in part to HLA diversity in the patient population.

Investigators isolated RNA and reverse transcribed it into cDNA to act as the sequencing template. Generated by immunoSEQ multiplex PCR, the TCRdb table keeps only in-frame clones and is missing some. The table lists 220,000 or so clones, about 53% of them singletons. The trim removed 8 bases at V and 4 bases at J, leaving 5 bases unmatched. Germline CDR1 WSHSY, CDR2 SAAADI. This CDR3 spans 13 amino acids. This clone was found a few times. What it binds is unknown. Alopecia areata patients had lesional scalp punch biopsies and peripheral blood taken from them. The sequence came from a human donor with alopecia areata. V is TRBV10-2 and J is TRBJ2-1, with 7 bases aligning to TRBD2. This specimen was CD4+ T cells sorted from blood, taken at week 0. This CDR3 reads CASGTRGYNEQFF. As DNA, the CDR3 is TGCGCCAGCGGGACGCGGGGGTACAATGAGCAGTTCTTC.